This entry lists 20 T cell receptor beta chains sequenced from one sample in a study of T cell responses to AZD1222 COVID-19 vaccine. The table came from immunoSEQ multiplex PCR; TCRdb's copy has only in-frame clones and leaves some out. The data contain roughly 140,000 clones, 88% of them singletons. The sequenced sample was peripheral blood, obtained on day 0 of AZD1222 vaccination. These receptors were obtained from an adult in good health.

The chain uses TRBV19 and TRBJ1-1; D uncertain. Deletions cut 6 bases from V and 7 bases from J, with 15 bases between. Germline V lookup: CDR1 LNHDA, CDR2 SQIVND (reference sequence). This CDR3 is 13 amino acids long. The CDR3 nucleotides are TGTGCCAGTAGAAGGACGGCCGTGGATGAAGCTTTCTTT. This translates into CASRRTAVDEAFF.

The rearrangement links TRBV6-5 to TRBJ1-6, with a possible D match to TRBD1 (5 bases). V shed 1 base and J shed 9 bases, with 13 bases lying between them. Germline assignment: CDR1 MNHEY and CDR2 SVGAGI. This CDR3 contains 15 residues. CDR3 coding DNA: TGTGCCAGCAGTTACTTTCAGGGCGGGGGTTCACCCCTCCACTTT. Its translation is CASSYFQGGGSPLHF.

The CDR3: CATHPSRRDTEAFF. CDR3 DNA sequence: TGTGCCACCCATCCTTCGCGACGAGACACTGAAGCTTTCTTT. The genes are TRBV5-4 and TRBJ1-1; D is ambiguous. The V end was cut by 9 bases, the J end by 3 bases, with 18 bases between. Germline V gene sequence: CDR1 SGHNT, CDR2 YYREEE (reference sequence). This CDR3 region has 14 residues. Complete variable domain (other parts from reference TRBV5-4 and TRBJ1-1): ETGVTQSPTHLIKTRGQQVTLRCSSQSGHNTVSWYQQALGQGPQFIFQYYREEENGRGNFPPRFSGLQFPNYSSELNVNALELDDSALYLCATHPSRRDTEAFFGQGTRLTVV.

This clone was picked up one time. The chain combines TRBV6-1 with TRBJ1-3, with D possibly TRBD1 on 5 matching bases. The CDR3 loop spans 16 amino acids. Germline CDR1 is MNHNS and CDR2 is SASEGT. Trimming left V 4 bases short and J 0 bases short, with 13 bases between. This CDR3 is CASSGGTARSGNTIYF. The CDR3 DNA sequence: TGTGCCAGCAGTGGGGGGACCGCTCGCTCTGGAAACACCATATATTTT.

The V gene is TRBV6-2 or TRBV6-3, the J gene TRBJ1-2; a weak D match, TRBD1 (5 bases). The CDR3 extends over 15 amino acids. Germline V gene sequence: CDR1 MNHEY, CDR2 SVGEGT. V was shortened by 4 bases and J by 6 bases, with 18 bases between the two germline ends. The CDR3 DNA follows: TGTGCCAGCAGTTCGCTGGTCGGGGCGATGGATGGCTACACCTTC. Its protein is CASSSLVGAMDGYTF.

The gene calls are TRBV28 and TRBJ1-2; 7 bases agree with TRBD1. The CDR3 is 14 residues long. Germline lookup yields CDR1 MDHEN and CDR2 SYDVKM. V lost 7 bases and J lost 0; bases outside the gene matches: 5. The CDR3 region is CASTPGQTNYGYTF. Here the CDR3 DNA reads TGTGCCAGCACCCCGGGACAGACTAACTATGGCTACACCTTC.

The rearrangement links TRBV6-6 to TRBJ2-1; the match to TRBD2 covers 8 bases. The CDR3 consists of 15 residues. Trimming at V came to 6 bases and at J to 5 bases, leaving 9 bases not matched to a gene. The germline gives CDR1 MNHNY, CDR2 SVGAGI (reference sequence). CDR3 nucleotides: TGTGCCAGCAGCGGGGGGGTGGCGGGTGACAATGAGCAGTTCTTC. This translates into CASSGGVAGDNEQFF.

The rearrangement joins TRBV12-5 to TRBJ1-1; TRBD1 is a possible D gene (5 bases). This CDR3 spans 14 amino acids. Germline-derived CDR1 and CDR2 are LGHNT and FRNRAP. The CDR3 DNA is TGTGCGGCTACAGGCTTTTCCTCGAACACTGAAGCTTTCTTT. As protein: CAATGFSSNTEAFF.

This clone was picked up one time. The chain recombines TRBV6-5 with TRBJ1-3; unclear D gene. The CDR3 spans 15 residues. Trimming removed 6 bases at V and 0 bases at J, with 12 bases between. CDR1 and CDR2 from the germline V gene are MNHEY and SVGAGI. CDR3 in amino acids: CASRVDAASGNTIYF. As DNA, the CDR3 is TGTGCCAGCAGGGTGGACGCCGCCTCTGGAAACACCATATATTTT.

The V gene is TRBV5-6, the J gene TRBJ2-2; 7 bases align to TRBD1. V lost 4 bases to trimming and J lost 2 bases; unmatched junction nucleotides: 11. The CDR3 runs to 17 residues. CDR1 is SGHDT, CDR2 YYEEEE, per germline. DNA of the CDR3: TGTGCCAGCAGCCTGGCGGGCAGGGGGTACAACACCGGGGAGCTGTTTTTT. Translating it yields CASSLAGRGYNTGELFF.

V and J are TRBV6-6 and TRBJ1-5, with a tentative D call TRBD1 (5 bases). The CDR3 covers 14 residues. Germline V CDR1 and CDR2: MNHNY, SVGAGI (reference sequence). The ends were cut back, 8 bases at V and 6 bases at J, with 17 bases in the middle. The CDR3 bases are TGTGCCAGCTGGACCGCCGGGACTGGTCAGCCCCAGCATTTT. Translated: CASWTAGTGQPQHF.

DNA for the CDR3: TGTGCCAGCAGCTTAGCAGCCGGGGCTAACTATGGCTACACCTTC. It translates to CASSLAAGANYGYTF. The J gene is TRBJ1-2, the V gene TRBV7-8; D gene uncertain. Germline assignment: CDR1 SGHVS and CDR2 FQNEAQ. Trimming pared 0 bases from V and 0 bases from J, leaving 8 bases between. The CDR3 loop spans 15 amino acids.

This clone was observed a single time. The chain links TRBV5-6 to TRBJ2-7; weak D call: TRBD2 (5 bases). V lost 0 bases, J lost 3 bases, and 16 bases lay in between. The CDR3 spans 16 residues. In germline, CDR1 is SGHDT, CDR2 YYEEEE. Here the CDR3 DNA reads TGTGCCAGCAGCTTGGCGGGGAGACCCCTCCTCTACGAGCAGTACTTC. This codes for CASSLAGRPLLYEQYF.

V and J are TRBV9 and TRBJ1-1; tentative D call: TRBD1 (5 bases). V lost 0 bases and J 3 bases, leaving 6 bases between the germline ends. Germline V gives CDR1 SGDLS, CDR2 YYNGEE. The CDR3 sequence is 13 residues long. The CDR3 is CASSVAGDTEAFF. The CDR3 bases are TGTGCCAGCAGCGTAGCGGGGGACACTGAAGCTTTCTTT.

The CDR3 nucleotides read TGTGCCAGCGCTCTTAGGTCTGGGGCCAACGTCCTGACTTTC. Its translation: CASALRSGANVLTF. V gene TRBV5-4 combines with J gene TRBJ2-6; no clear D. V lost 7 bases to trimming and J lost 1 base, with 9 bases between them. CDR3 length equals 14 residues. Per the germline V gene, CDR1 is SGHNT and CDR2 is YYREEE (reference sequence). Supplemented by reference TRBV5-4 and TRBJ2-6, the full variable domain reads ETGVTQSPTHLIKTRGQQVTLRCSSQSGHNTVSWYQQALGQGPQFIFQYYREEENGRGNFPPRFSGLQFPNYSSELNVNALELDDSALYLCASALRSGANVLTFGAGSRLTVL.

This chain uses TRBV9 with TRBJ1-1; D is uncertain. The CDR3 sequence is 14 residues long. The V and J ends lost 3 bases and 2 bases respectively, with 11 bases between them. Germline V gene sequence: CDR1 SGDLS, CDR2 YYNGEE. In DNA form, the CDR3 reads TGTGCCAGCAGCGGAGCAGGAGCTAACACTGAAGCTTTCTTT. It codes for CASSGAGANTEAFF.

V is TRBV29-1 and J is TRBJ1-1, with D possibly being TRBD1 (6 bases). This CDR3 region has 14 residues. V dropped 6 bases and J dropped 5 bases, with 19 bases sitting between them. CDR1 and CDR2 from the germline V gene are SQVTM and ANQGSEA. The CDR3 bases are TGCAGCGTAGCCCGGGACACATTTGGTACTGAAGCTTTCTTT. Translated, it gives CSVARDTFGTEAFF.

This clone was found once. The rearrangement links TRBV19 to TRBJ1-1; no firm D call. Trimming took off 3 bases at V and 5 bases at J, with 10 bases between the two ends. From germline, CDR1 is LNHDA and CDR2 SQIVND (reference sequence). The CDR3 covers 13 residues. CDR3 in amino acids: CASSILHGTEAFF. The CDR3 nucleotides read TGTGCCAGTAGTATCCTCCATGGAACTGAAGCTTTCTTT.

This chain joins TRBV9 and TRBJ1-3; the match to TRBD1 covers 7 bases. The junction had 9 bases not matched to a gene; V was cut back by 3 bases and J by 0 bases. From germline, CDR1 is SGDLS and CDR2 YYNGEE. The CDR3 covers 17 residues. The CDR3 DNA reads as TGTGCCAGCAGCGCTTTCGACAGGGCCACCTCTGGAAACACCATATATTTT. Translation: CASSAFDRATSGNTIYF.

The rearrangement joins TRBV5-4 to TRBJ1-2; D is ambiguous. The germline V gene encodes CDR1 SGHNT and CDR2 YYREEE (reference sequence). The CDR3 length is 14 residues. The V end lost 2 bases, the J end lost 4 bases, and 12 bases lay between the germline ends. The CDR3 DNA reads TGTGCCAGCAGCTTCGGCGGAAACGTCTATGGCTACACCTTC. This gives the protein CASSFGGNVYGYTF. The complete variable domain, with remaining parts taken from reference TRBV5-4 and TRBJ1-2, reads ETGVTQSPTHLIKTRGQQVTLRCSSQSGHNTVSWYQQALGQGPQFIFQYYREEENGRGNFPPRFSGLQFPNYSSELNVNALELDDSALYLCASSFGGNVYGYTFGSGTRLTVV.